This T cell receptor beta chain was captured by sequencing in a study of blood T cell repertoires in COVID-19. Study-wide context: Sites in the United States, Italy and Spain provided acute and convalescent COVID-19 samples. T cells, B-cell-depleted T cells, or PBMCs supplied cDNA or gDNA.

Authors' methods: For nucleated cells, counts were estimated from reference gene primer amplification. Profiled with immunoSEQ multiplex PCR; TCRdb holds only in-frame clones, not every one. V and J calls plus clone size are reproduced from that table; the DNA served to infer D and trimming. Counted here are about 90,000 clones, approximately 80% occurring once; the ten biggest clones make up 7%. V was cut by 3 bases and J by 8 bases, with 13 bases left in between. Germline assignment: CDR1 SGHTA and CDR2 FQGNSA. This CDR3 is built from 13 residues. Sequencing was carried out using peripheral blood. The chain employs TRBV7-2 and TRBJ1-2, with D possibly TRBD1 on 5 matching bases. The sequence derives from a man in his 70s with acute or convalescent COVID-19. CDR3 in amino acids: CASSLMTVGGYTF. The CDR3 DNA reads TGTGCCAGCAGCTTGATGACAGTGGGAGGCTACACCTTC.